These T cell receptor beta chains were read from a single sample in a study of blood T cell repertoires in COVID-19. Data came from immunoSEQ multiplex PCR; TCRdb stores just in-frame clones and leaves some out. The sample includes more than 85,000 clones, more than 75% of them seen just once. The sample comprised peripheral blood. These receptors came from a human donor in a cohort sampled during active COVID-19. Both conserved end residues are part of each CDR3. A D gene is named only where the DNA matches it firmly. A row's size may be missing; if present it is once, few, many or a size class.

cdr3_aa: CASSLWLAGGYTSTDTQYF
cdr3_nt: TGTGCCAGCAGCTTGTGGCTAGCGGGGGGTTATACTAGCACAGATACGCAGTATTTT
j_call: TRBJ2-3
v_call: TRBV5-4
clone_size: NA
d_call: TRBD2

cdr3_aa: CASSVVGGGESFVDSDTQYF
cdr3_nt: TGTGCCAGCAGCGTAGTGGGCGGGGGGGAGTCGTTCGTAGACTCAGATACGCAGTATTTT
j_call: TRBJ2-3
v_call: TRBV9
clone_size: once
d_call: TRBD2

cdr3_aa: CASSTGTAMTYNEQFF
cdr3_nt: TGCGCCAGCAGCACCGGGACTGCCATGACCTACAATGAGCAGTTCTTC
j_call: TRBJ2-1
v_call: TRBV5-1
clone_size: once
d_call: NA

cdr3_aa: CASSLVQNTDTQYF
cdr3_nt: TGTGCCAGCAGCTTAGTACAGAACACAGATACGCAGTATTTT
j_call: TRBJ2-3
v_call: TRBV5-4
clone_size: NA
d_call: NA

cdr3_aa: CASSVGQDKLNQPQHF
cdr3_nt: TGTGCCAGCAGCGTAGGTCAGGACAAGTTGAATCAGCCCCAGCATTTT
j_call: TRBJ1-5
v_call: TRBV9
clone_size: few
d_call: NA

cdr3_aa: CASSTAGTGDYGYTF
cdr3_nt: TGTGCCAGTAGTACGGCCGGGACAGGGGACTATGGCTACACCTTC
j_call: TRBJ1-2
v_call: TRBV19
clone_size: once
d_call: TRBD1

cdr3_aa: CASSLLGVTEAFF
cdr3_nt: TGTGCCAGCAGCCTCTTAGGGGTAACTGAAGCTTTCTTT
j_call: TRBJ1-1
v_call: TRBV14
clone_size: NA
d_call: NA

cdr3_aa: CASSLVGGQAGNTIYF
cdr3_nt: TGTGCCAGCAGCTTAGTGGGGGGGCAGGCTGGAAACACCATATATTTT
j_call: TRBJ1-3
v_call: TRBV7-2
clone_size: NA
d_call: NA

cdr3_aa: CAWSNGGGNQPQHF
cdr3_nt: TGTGCCTGGTCGAATGGCGGCGGCAATCAGCCCCAGCATTTT
j_call: TRBJ1-5
v_call: TRBV30
clone_size: once
d_call: NA

cdr3_aa: CASSFWDRGPWEQYF
cdr3_nt: TGTGCCAGCAGTTTCTGGGACAGGGGGCCTTGGGAGCAGTACTTC
j_call: TRBJ2-7
v_call: TRBV28
clone_size: NA
d_call: TRBD1

cdr3_aa: CASSYRTGGEKLFF
cdr3_nt: TGTGCCAGCAGTTACCGGACAGGGGGTGAAAAACTGTTTTTT
j_call: TRBJ1-4
v_call: TRBV6-5
clone_size: NA
d_call: TRBD1

cdr3_aa: CASSVGGGPSYNEQFF
cdr3_nt: TGTGCCAGCAGCGTAGGCGGAGGGCCTTCCTACAATGAGCAGTTCTTC
j_call: TRBJ2-1
v_call: TRBV9
clone_size: NA
d_call: NA

cdr3_aa: CSVGTSGGDYNEQFF
cdr3_nt: TGCAGCGTCGGGACTAGCGGGGGGGATTACAATGAGCAGTTCTTC
j_call: TRBJ2-1
v_call: TRBV29-1
clone_size: NA
d_call: TRBD2

cdr3_aa: CATSCRDRAFSGHF
cdr3_nt: TGTGCCACCAGCTGCCGGGACAGGGCCTTCTCGGGGCATTTT
j_call: TRBJ1-5
v_call: TRBV24-1
clone_size: NA
d_call: TRBD1

cdr3_aa: CASSQDRPSGGGNTGELFF
cdr3_nt: TGTGCCAGCAGCCAAGATCGGCCTAGCGGGGGGGGAAACACCGGGGAGCTGTTTTTT
j_call: TRBJ2-2
v_call: TRBV3-1/TRBV3-2
clone_size: NA
d_call: TRBD2

cdr3_aa: CASSLLSGSSSYEQYF
cdr3_nt: TGTGCCAGCAGCTTACTCTCGGGTTCTTCATCCTACGAGCAGTACTTC
j_call: TRBJ2-7
v_call: TRBV11-2
clone_size: NA
d_call: NA

cdr3_aa: CASSSGDGTQYF
cdr3_nt: TGTGCCAGCAGTTCGGGGGATGGGACCCAGTACTTC
j_call: TRBJ2-5
v_call: TRBV28
clone_size: NA
d_call: NA

cdr3_aa: CASSDRGQGTDTQYF
cdr3_nt: TGTGCCAGCAGTGATAGGGGACAGGGGACAGATACGCAGTATTTT
j_call: TRBJ2-3
v_call: TRBV6-1
clone_size: NA
d_call: TRBD1

cdr3_aa: CASSQFRGRYNEQFF
cdr3_nt: TGTGCCAGCAGCCAGTTCAGGGGGCGATACAATGAGCAGTTCTTC
j_call: TRBJ2-1
v_call: TRBV3-1/TRBV3-2
clone_size: NA
d_call: TRBD1

cdr3_aa: CASSLGGQGVETQYF
cdr3_nt: TGTGCCAGCAGCTTGGGGGGACAGGGGGTAGAGACCCAGTACTTC
j_call: TRBJ2-5
v_call: TRBV5-4
clone_size: NA
d_call: TRBD1

cdr3_aa: CARTLHRGFGYTF
cdr3_nt: TGTGCCAGAACCCTCCACCGGGGGTTTGGCTACACCTTC
j_call: TRBJ1-2
v_call: TRBV5-3
clone_size: NA
d_call: NA

cdr3_aa: CASSLSTWEALHF
cdr3_nt: TGTGCCAGCAGCTTGTCTACGTGGGAGGCTCTCCACTTT
j_call: TRBJ1-6
v_call: TRBV11-3
clone_size: NA
d_call: NA

cdr3_aa: CAWSPGGRTEAFF
cdr3_nt: TGTGCCTGGAGTCCAGGGGGCCGCACTGAAGCTTTCTTT
j_call: TRBJ1-1
v_call: TRBV30
clone_size: few
d_call: TRBD1

cdr3_aa: CASSLTPDSPLTDTQYF
cdr3_nt: TGTGCCAGCTCACTTACGCCTGACAGTCCTTTAACAGATACGCAGTATTTT
j_call: TRBJ2-3
v_call: TRBV18
clone_size: NA
d_call: NA

cdr3_aa: CASSARQGWHEQYF
cdr3_nt: TGTGCCAGCAGCGCTAGACAGGGTTGGCACGAGCAGTACTTC
j_call: TRBJ2-7
v_call: TRBV3-1/TRBV3-2
clone_size: NA
d_call: TRBD1

cdr3_aa: CASSSSGFSGDTQYF
cdr3_nt: TGTGCCAGCAGCTCTAGCGGGTTTTCAGGTGATACGCAGTATTTT
j_call: TRBJ2-3
v_call: TRBV7-3
clone_size: NA
d_call: TRBD2

cdr3_aa: CASSLLPGQETQYF
cdr3_nt: TGTGCCAGCAGCTTACTCCCAGGACAAGAGACCCAGTACTTC
j_call: TRBJ2-5
v_call: TRBV7-2
clone_size: NA
d_call: NA

cdr3_aa: CASSVGARTSGYNEQFF
cdr3_nt: TGTGCCAGCAGCGTAGGGGCGAGGACTAGCGGGTACAATGAGCAGTTCTTC
j_call: TRBJ2-1
v_call: TRBV9
clone_size: NA
d_call: TRBD2

cdr3_aa: CASRRTELYEQYF
cdr3_nt: TGTGCCAGCAGGAGGACAGAATTGTACGAGCAGTACTTC
j_call: TRBJ2-7
v_call: TRBV6-5
clone_size: few
d_call: NA

cdr3_aa: CASSLRGKETQYF
cdr3_nt: TGTGCCAGTAGTTTGAGGGGGAAAGAGACCCAGTACTTC
j_call: TRBJ2-5
v_call: TRBV19
clone_size: NA
d_call: NA

cdr3_aa: CATSPPGLAGAYNEQFF
cdr3_nt: TGTGCCACCAGCCCTCCGGGACTAGCGGGGGCCTACAATGAGCAGTTCTTC
j_call: TRBJ2-1
v_call: TRBV15
clone_size: NA
d_call: TRBD2

cdr3_aa: CASSAAGLDNEKLFF
cdr3_nt: TGCGCCAGCAGCGCGGCGGGGCTTGATAATGAAAAACTGTTTTTT
j_call: TRBJ1-4
v_call: TRBV5-1
clone_size: NA
d_call: NA

cdr3_aa: CASSRLDRGPYNSPLHF
cdr3_nt: TGTGCCAGCAGCCGATTAGACAGGGGGCCTTATAATTCACCCCTCCACTTT
j_call: TRBJ1-6
v_call: TRBV6-6
clone_size: NA
d_call: TRBD1

cdr3_aa: CATYRDTTNTGELFF
cdr3_nt: TGTGCCACCTACAGGGATACTACGAACACCGGGGAGCTGTTTTTT
j_call: TRBJ2-2
v_call: TRBV6-5
clone_size: NA
d_call: NA

cdr3_aa: CASSPGGLAGGGELFF
cdr3_nt: TGTGCCAGCAGCCCCGGGGGGCTAGCGGGGGGCGGGGAGCTGTTTTTT
j_call: TRBJ2-2
v_call: TRBV7-2
clone_size: once
d_call: TRBD2

cdr3_aa: CASSLDRGVGGELFF
cdr3_nt: TGTGCCAGCAGCTTAGATCGGGGGGTCGGCGGGGAGCTGTTTTTT
j_call: TRBJ2-2
v_call: TRBV7-2
clone_size: NA
d_call: TRBD2

cdr3_aa: CASYRDPGNTIYF
cdr3_nt: TGTGCCAGCTACAGGGATCCTGGAAACACCATATATTTT
j_call: TRBJ1-3
v_call: TRBV28
clone_size: NA
d_call: NA

cdr3_aa: CASSALPGLEQFF
cdr3_nt: TGTGCCAGCAGCGCTCTCCCAGGGCTTGAGCAGTTCTTC
j_call: TRBJ2-1
v_call: TRBV5-5
clone_size: NA
d_call: NA

cdr3_aa: CASSLVVAGGAGDTQYF
cdr3_nt: TGTGCCAGCAGCTTAGTAGTTGCGGGGGGGGCGGGAGATACGCAGTATTTT
j_call: TRBJ2-3
v_call: TRBV11-3
clone_size: NA
d_call: TRBD2

cdr3_aa: CASSFGENTEAFF
cdr3_nt: TGTGCCAGCAGTTTTGGAGAGAACACTGAAGCTTTCTTT
j_call: TRBJ1-1
v_call: TRBV27
clone_size: NA
d_call: NA

cdr3_aa: CASSSRLAGVIYEQYF
cdr3_nt: TGTGCCAGCAGTTCAAGACTAGCGGGGGTCATCTACGAGCAGTACTTC
j_call: TRBJ2-7
v_call: TRBV6-2/TRBV6-3
clone_size: NA
d_call: TRBD2

cdr3_aa: CASSFRRLAGGGETQYF
cdr3_nt: TGCGCCAGCAGCTTCCGGAGACTAGCGGGGGGTGGAGAGACCCAGTACTTC
j_call: TRBJ2-5
v_call: TRBV5-1
clone_size: NA
d_call: TRBD2

cdr3_aa: CASSLGGRPNYGYTF
cdr3_nt: TGTGCCAGCAGCTTGGGGGGCAGACCTAACTATGGCTACACCTTC
j_call: TRBJ1-2
v_call: TRBV5-5
clone_size: NA
d_call: NA

cdr3_aa: CASSQVPGGEQYF
cdr3_nt: TGCGCCAGCAGCCAAGTGCCCGGGGGAGAGCAGTACTTC
j_call: TRBJ2-7
v_call: TRBV4-1
clone_size: NA
d_call: NA

cdr3_aa: CASSLGGGGYNEQFF
cdr3_nt: TGTGCCAGCAGCTTAGGCGGGGGGGGTTACAATGAGCAGTTCTTC
j_call: TRBJ2-1
v_call: TRBV7-2
clone_size: NA
d_call: TRBD2

cdr3_aa: CASSLGGPLSNSPLHF
cdr3_nt: TGTGCCAGCAGCTTGGGAGGGCCGCTGAGTAATTCACCCCTCCACTTT
j_call: TRBJ1-6
v_call: TRBV5-4
clone_size: few
d_call: NA

cdr3_aa: CASFQRGGTDTQYF
cdr3_nt: TGCGCCAGCTTTCAGCGGGGGGGCACAGATACGCAGTATTTT
j_call: TRBJ2-3
v_call: TRBV5-1
clone_size: NA
d_call: TRBD2

cdr3_aa: CASSPTGNNDNEQFF
cdr3_nt: TGTGCCAGCAGCCCGACGGGGAATAACGACAATGAGCAGTTCTTC
j_call: TRBJ2-1
v_call: TRBV11-3
clone_size: NA
d_call: NA

cdr3_aa: CATSAGLRGSEQYF
cdr3_nt: TGTGCCACCAGTGCGGGTTTAAGAGGCAGCGAGCAGTACTTC
j_call: TRBJ2-7
v_call: TRBV24-1
clone_size: NA
d_call: NA

cdr3_aa: CASSHTGFYEQYF
cdr3_nt: TGCGCCAGCAGCCACACGGGGTTCTACGAGCAGTACTTC
j_call: TRBJ2-7
v_call: TRBV4-3
clone_size: NA
d_call: NA

cdr3_aa: CASSYSSHPLGAHSNQPQHF
cdr3_nt: TGTGCCAGCAGTTACTCGAGTCACCCTCTAGGGGCCCATAGCAATCAGCCCCAGCATTTT
j_call: TRBJ1-5
v_call: TRBV6-2/TRBV6-3
clone_size: few
d_call: NA

cdr3_aa: CASSQSFRVDEEAFF
cdr3_nt: TGTGCCAGCAGCCAATCGTTTCGGGTAGACGAGGAAGCTTTCTTT
j_call: TRBJ1-1
v_call: TRBV16
clone_size: NA
d_call: NA

cdr3_aa: CASSLQGSRLHTIYF
cdr3_nt: TGTGCCAGCAGCTTGCAGGGGTCGAGATTGCACACCATATATTTT
j_call: TRBJ1-3
v_call: TRBV6-5
clone_size: NA
d_call: NA

cdr3_aa: CASSPTSGEETQYF
cdr3_nt: TGTGCCAGCTCACCGACTAGCGGGGAAGAGACCCAGTACTTC
j_call: TRBJ2-5
v_call: TRBV18
clone_size: NA
d_call: TRBD2

cdr3_aa: CAWSVKGASETQYF
cdr3_nt: TGTGCCTGGAGTGTAAAGGGGGCAAGTGAGACCCAGTACTTC
j_call: TRBJ2-5
v_call: TRBV30
clone_size: once
d_call: TRBD1

cdr3_aa: CASSPRTPGQETQYF
cdr3_nt: TGTGCCAGCTCACCAAGGACACCAGGGCAAGAGACCCAGTACTTC
j_call: TRBJ2-5
v_call: TRBV18
clone_size: NA
d_call: NA

cdr3_aa: CASSYFILPADSGNTIYF
cdr3_nt: TGTGCCAGCAGTTACTTCATCCTCCCGGCGGACTCTGGAAACACCATATATTTT
j_call: TRBJ1-3
v_call: TRBV6-2/TRBV6-3
clone_size: NA
d_call: NA

cdr3_aa: CASSPPTSGGKETQYF
cdr3_nt: TGCGCCAGCAGCCCACCGACTAGCGGGGGGAAAGAGACCCAGTACTTC
j_call: TRBJ2-5
v_call: TRBV5-1
clone_size: NA
d_call: TRBD2

cdr3_aa: CASSLGARETTGYTF
cdr3_nt: TGCGCCAGCAGCTTGGGGGCCAGGGAAACGACGGGCTACACCTTC
j_call: TRBJ1-2
v_call: TRBV5-1
clone_size: once
d_call: NA

cdr3_aa: CASSWTPGQGIEQYF
cdr3_nt: TGTGCCAGCAGTTGGACCCCGGGACAGGGGATCGAGCAGTACTTC
j_call: TRBJ2-7
v_call: TRBV7-2
clone_size: NA
d_call: TRBD1